The rows below give T cell receptor beta chains drawn from one sample of a study of blood T cell repertoires in COVID-19. Some clones are missing from TCRdb's copy, which holds only in-frame ones; the method was immunoSEQ multiplex PCR. The sample has fewer than 75,000 clones, about four fifths seen once; the top ten hold approximately 6%. Sequenced sample: peripheral blood. The receptors were sampled from a woman in her sixties or seventies with acute or convalescent COVID-19. Both conserved end residues are part of each CDR3. Some rows mark clone size as missing; the rest say once, few, many or name a class of expanded clone.

TRBJ2-1 NA TRBV7-2 CASSLGGGAFARPYNEQFF
TRBJ2-1 NA TRBV30 CAWRRGNEQFF
TRBJ1-2 NA TRBV28 CASSQGDYGYTF
TRBJ2-3 NA TRBV20-1 CSAPGDTQYF
TRBJ2-3 NA TRBV6-6 CASSSSGDTQYF
TRBJ1-1 few TRBV19 CASSEPRDMTEAFF
TRBJ1-1 NA TRBV5-1 CASSRAPGERTEAFF
TRBJ1-1 NA TRBV19 CATNRVGVNTEAFF
TRBJ2-3 few TRBV7-2 CASSAGGPGDTQYF
TRBJ1-4 NA TRBV5-1 CASSPEGGYEKLFF
TRBJ2-3 NA TRBV7-9 CASSLGQGTDTQYF
TRBJ1-4 NA TRBV7-2 CASSYRGQREKLFF
TRBJ1-2 NA TRBV18 CASSQSQGASYGYTF
TRBJ2-7 once TRBV18 CASSPLESGGYYEQYF
TRBJ1-2 NA TRBV4-1 CASSLTTGDYGYTF
TRBJ2-2 NA TRBV6-5 CASRTDGEYTGELFF
TRBJ2-2 NA TRBV19 CASSILLHTGELFF
TRBJ1-1 NA TRBV12-5 CASGSREAKTEAFF
TRBJ2-5 NA TRBV5-1 CASSLGTSGFQETQYF
TRBJ1-2 NA TRBV19 CASSGQGYTF
TRBJ1-1 NA TRBV12-3/TRBV12-4 CASLRRRNTEAFF
TRBJ2-1 NA TRBV5-6 CASSDTGNEQFF
TRBJ1-1 once TRBV7-8 CASSLNAGNTEAFF
TRBJ1-1 NA TRBV21-1 CASSKEFRGTENTEAFF
TRBJ2-1 few TRBV4-2 CASSQATSGGFDEQFF
TRBJ1-6 NA TRBV19 CASSTVYSPLHF
TRBJ1-4 NA TRBV4-3 CASSQNWAEVSNEKLFF
TRBJ2-5 few TRBV7-9 CASRHLGGETQYF
TRBJ1-2 NA TRBV6-4 CASSDSGQGTGGYTF
TRBJ2-1 NA TRBV7-2 CASSLGTGMYNEQFF
TRBJ2-4 NA TRBV6-1 CASSEIAGRSTPNIQYF
TRBJ1-1 NA TRBV18 CASSQQGRDTEAFF
TRBJ1-5 NA TRBV6-1 CASSEGGFYSNQPQHF